This is a list of T cell receptor beta chains from one sample in a study of CD8+CD57+ T cells in acquired aplastic anemia. TCRdb passed the reads through MiXCR, listing each CDR3 protein once. The table shows hundreds of thousands of distinct CDR3 sequences, with roughly 34% occurring only once. The sample taken for sequencing was sorted CD4+, CD8+, or CD8+CD57+ T cells (not recorded which) from PBMCs. These receptors all stem from a human donor with aplastic anemia. Each CDR3 is given with its conserved first and last residue.

CDR3 length: 14
V gene: TRBV5-6
CDR3 protein: CASSWTSGMNEQFF

CDR3 length: 17
V gene: TRBV7-8
CDR3 protein: CASSLGAPGQGVDGYTF

CDR3 length: 13
V gene: TRBV6-1
CDR3 protein: CASKRTGGNEQFF

CDR3 length: 13
V gene: TRBV19
CDR3 protein: CASSLRGVTEAFF

CDR3 length: 15
V gene: TRBV29-1
CDR3 protein: CSVLITGAGANVLTF

CDR3 length: 14
V gene: TRBV20-1
CDR3 protein: CRASQGGSLHGYTF

CDR3 length: 14
V gene: TRBV6-2/TRBV6-3
CDR3 protein: CASSYSTPNYGYTF

CDR3 length: 15
V gene: TRBV10-3
CDR3 protein: CAISETWTTTDTQYF

CDR3 length: 11
V gene: TRBV10-2
CDR3 protein: CASSPGFENTF

CDR3 length: 16
V gene: TRBV4-1
CDR3 protein: CASSQGSGVLFYEQYF

CDR3 length: 15
V gene: TRBV7-2
CDR3 protein: CASGGTNRRWHEQFF

CDR3 length: 14
V gene: TRBV7-8
CDR3 protein: CASSLAVGKETQYF

CDR3 length: 14
V gene: TRBV7-3
CDR3 protein: CASSLRSQVSEQFF

CDR3 length: 16
V gene: TRBV2
CDR3 protein: CASSQNHPRLREGYTF

CDR3 length: 13
V gene: TRBV29-1
CDR3 protein: CSVEALSTYEQYF

CDR3 length: 13
V gene: TRBV20-1
CDR3 protein: CSARDSPYNEQFF

CDR3 length: 16
V gene: TRBV6-1
CDR3 protein: CASSKRQGRHNSPLHF

CDR3 length: 15
V gene: TRBV20-1
CDR3 protein: CSAREGVGSNQPQHF

CDR3 length: 14
V gene: TRBV4-2
CDR3 protein: CASSQDSSTDTQYF

CDR3 length: 14
V gene: TRBV18
CDR3 protein: CASSPQGYNSPLHF

CDR3 length: 13
V gene: TRBV19
CDR3 protein: CATQGALSYGYTF

CDR3 length: 15
V gene: TRBV24-1
CDR3 protein: CATKPGQLLTYEQYF

CDR3 length: 15
V gene: TRBV4-2
CDR3 protein: CASSQAVAGTDTQYF

CDR3 length: 14
V gene: TRBV15
CDR3 protein: CATSPQGAGYEQYF

CDR3 length: 13
V gene: TRBV29-1
CDR3 protein: CSVGTGWNTEAFF

CDR3 length: 13
V gene: TRBV5-5
CDR3 protein: CASNALDDCGYTF

CDR3 length: 14
V gene: TRBV7-6
CDR3 protein: CASSTGLAGSEQYF